This T cell receptor (beta chain) appears in the sequencing data of a study of PD-L1 blockade in urothelial cancer. Study results and limitations: Better survival was predicted when blood TCR clonality before treatment fell below the median.

Produced via immunoSEQ multiplex PCR; TCRdb's table is partial and in-frame only. The data contain about 130,000 clones, about 81% of them singletons. CDR3 length: 13 amino acids. The V gene's germline CDR1 is MNHEY and CDR2 SMNVEV (reference sequence). Losses at the gene ends were 6 bases for V and 5 bases for J; bases not matched to a gene: 6. As to this clone: Its antigen is currently unknown.

Time point meaning: pretreatment peripheral blood. Pretreatment and on-treatment blood mononuclear cell samples were taken, totaling between 1 and 8 time points per patient. The TCR was taken from a man aged 45-60 years with urothelial cancer. This chain joins TRBV27 and TRBJ2-7; TRBD1 agrees at 8 bases. The sequenced sample was PBMCs, obtained around atezolizumab (anti-PD-L1) treatment. This CDR3 is CASRPGGGNEQYF. DNA for the CDR3: TGTGCCAGCAGGCCAGGGGGCGGGAACGAGCAGTACTTC.